One and the same sample provided the 19 T cell receptor beta chains below, sequenced in a study of blood T cell repertoires in COVID-19. The protocol was immunoSEQ multiplex PCR, while the TCRdb copy is restricted to in-frame clones and leaves out a portion. Of under 170,000 clones in the sample, roughly 85% were seen once. What was sequenced was peripheral blood. Source of these receptors: a man between 65 and 85 years old with acute or convalescent COVID-19.

The gene calls are TRBV13 and TRBJ1-1; D may be TRBD1 (5 bases). The V gene's germline CDR1 is PRHDT and CDR2 FYEKMQ (reference sequence). Trimming took 2 bases from V and 4 from J, leaving 14 bases between them. The CDR3 runs to 15 residues. Written as DNA, the CDR3 is TGTGCCAGCAGCTTACAGGGCCGAAGGGGCACTGAAGCTTTCTTT. Its protein product is CASSLQGRRGTEAFF.

V usage is TRBV4-3 and J usage is TRBJ2-7, with D unresolved. The CDR3 is made up of 13 amino acids. Germline V gives CDR1 LGHNA, CDR2 YSLEER. V was cut by 0 bases and J by 2 bases, with 5 bases left in between. The CDR3 DNA reads TGCGCCAGCAGCCAAGATGTTACCTACGAGCAGTACTTC. This codes for CASSQDVTYEQYF.

The genes are TRBV5-4 and TRBJ2-5, with TRBD2 identical over 10 bases. This CDR3 is 15 amino acids long. Looked up from germline, CDR1 is SGHNT and CDR2 is YYREEE (reference sequence). Unmatched junction bases numbered 0, after V lost 0 bases and J lost 1 base. The CDR3 nucleotides are TGTGCCAGCAGCTTGGGGACTAGCGGCCAAGAGACCCAGTACTTC. Amino acid sequence: CASSLGTSGQETQYF.

The chain uses TRBV29-1 and TRBJ1-3; 9 positions match TRBD1. The germline V gene encodes CDR1 SQVTM and CDR2 ANQGSEA. After removal of 6 bases from V and 4 bases from J, the junction contained 7 bases not matched to a gene. CDR3 length: 14 residues. This CDR3 is CSVSSQGAGNTIYF. CDR3 DNA sequence: TGCAGCGTCTCTTCACAGGGGGCGGGAAACACCATATATTTT.

The chain has TRBV6-5 and TRBJ2-7, with D possibly being TRBD1 (6 bases). Germline CDR1 is MNHEY and CDR2 is SVGAGI. CDR3 length: 12 residues. The ends were cut back, 9 bases at V and 3 bases at J, with 12 bases in the middle. CDR3 residues: CASKTGGYEQYF. CDR3 sequence (DNA): TGTGCCAGTAAGACAGGTGGCTACGAGCAGTACTTC.

The chain couples TRBV11-2 to TRBJ2-1; TRBD1 matches at 8 bases. The CDR3 loop spans 14 amino acids. The trim removed 5 bases at V and 11 bases at J, leaving 11 bases unmatched. Germline V CDR1 and CDR2: SGHAT, FQNNGV. The CDR3 region is CASSRQGIGIQQFF. CDR3 DNA: TGTGCCAGCAGCCGACAGGGGATCGGTATTCAGCAGTTCTTC. The whole variable domain, remainder taken from reference TRBV11-2 and TRBJ2-1, is EAGVAQSPRYKIIEKRQSVAFWCNPISGHATLYWYQQILGQGPKLLIQFQNNGVVDDSQLPKDRFSAERLKGVDSTLKIQPAKLEDSAVYLCASSRQGIGIQQFFGPGTRLTVL.

V gene TRBV6-2 or TRBV6-3 combines with J gene TRBJ1-2; possible D gene TRBD1, 6 bases. Trimming pared 0 bases from V and 6 bases from J, leaving 11 bases between. Germline-derived CDR1 and CDR2 are MNHEY and SVGEGT. The CDR3 extends over 14 amino acids. CDR3: CASSYSTGGNGYTF. The DNA for the CDR3 is TGTGCCAGCAGTTACTCGACAGGAGGAAATGGCTACACCTTC.

This chain connects TRBV6-2 or TRBV6-3 to TRBJ1-1, with 9 bases lining up with TRBD1. V gave up 6 bases and J gave up 5 bases; unmatched junction bases: 10. Germline-derived CDR1 and CDR2 are MNHEY and SVGEGT. The CDR3 contains 15 residues. The chain's CDR3 is CASSDRTGAGTEAFF. The CDR3 DNA is TGTGCCAGCAGCGACCGGACAGGGGCGGGGACTGAAGCTTTCTTT.

The V and J genes are TRBV5-1 and TRBJ1-1, with 7 positions matching TRBD1. V was pared by 3 bases and J by 6 bases, with 14 bases of the junction left unmatched. This CDR3 is built from 16 residues. Germline CDR1 and CDR2: SGHRS and YFSETQ. The CDR3 loop is CASSSHTQGFSSEAFF. CDR3 DNA: TGCGCCAGCAGCTCCCATACACAGGGGTTTAGTTCTGAAGCTTTCTTT.

This clone was seen a single time. This chain links TRBV6-5 with TRBJ2-1, with a weak D call TRBD2 (5 bases). Germline V gene lookup returns CDR1 MNHEY and CDR2 SVGAGI. The CDR3 loop spans 15 amino acids. V was cut by 6 bases and J by 2 bases, with 14 bases left in between. The CDR3 sequence: CASRPTSNPYNEQFF. CDR3 sequence (DNA): TGTGCCAGCAGACCCACTAGTAACCCCTACAATGAGCAGTTCTTC.

This clone showed up just once. This chain uses TRBV14 with TRBJ2-7, with D uncertain. The germline CDR1 and CDR2 sequences are SGHDN and FVKESK. The V end was cut by 1 base, the J end by 7 bases, with 8 bases between. The CDR3 is 12 amino acids. The CDR3 region is CASSQGWREQYF. In nucleotides, the CDR3 is TGTGCCAGCAGCCAAGGCTGGCGGGAGCAGTACTTC.

The chain couples TRBV4-3 to TRBJ1-2; TRBD1 aligns across 8 bases. With 3 bases clipped from V and 4 bases from J, the junction kept 7 bases outside the gene matches. Germline assignment: CDR1 LGHNA and CDR2 YSLEER. CDR3 size: 15 residues. The CDR3 sequence is CASSQKGQGSYGYTF. CDR3 bases: TGCGCCAGCAGCCAGAAAGGACAGGGCAGCTATGGCTACACCTTC.

The chain combines TRBV28 with TRBJ1-6; 10 bases are a match to TRBD1. V was pared by 4 bases and J by 10 bases, with 4 bases of the junction left unmatched. The CDR3 has 14 residues. Germline V gene lookup returns CDR1 MDHEN and CDR2 SYDVKM. The CDR3 here is CASSYDRGRSPLHF. In DNA form, the CDR3 reads TGTGCCAGCAGTTACGACAGGGGGCGATCACCCCTCCACTTT.

J is TRBJ1-5 and V is TRBV15; TRBD1 matches at 7 bases. J was trimmed by 4 bases and V by 5 bases; bases with no gene match: 8. Germline V lookup: CDR1 LNHNV, CDR2 YYDKDF (reference sequence). The CDR3 runs 15 residues. CDR3: CATSARQGKNQPQHF. The CDR3 region has the DNA TGTGCCACCAGCGCCCGACAGGGTAAAAATCAGCCCCAGCATTTT.

The genes are TRBV20-1 and TRBJ2-5, with 9 bases that match TRBD2. The V gene end was trimmed by 3 bases and the J gene end by 5 bases; junction bases not matched to a gene: 10. This CDR3 spans 15 amino acids. Germline V gene data show CDR1 as DFQATT and CDR2 as SNEGSKA (reference sequence). Here the CDR3 DNA reads TGCAGTGCTAGTCGCGGGGGGGCGCTGGGGGAGACCCAGTACTTC. This encodes CSASRGGALGETQYF.

This chain joins TRBV15 and TRBJ2-7, with D uncertain. Between the trimmed V and J ends, which lost 1 base and 0 bases, there was a span of 4 bases. Looked up from germline, CDR1 is LNHNV and CDR2 is YYDKDF (reference sequence). CDR3 length: 13 residues. The CDR3 region is CATSRASSYEQYF. The CDR3 bases are TGTGCCACCAGCAGAGCTAGCTCCTACGAGCAGTACTTC.

This rearrangement joins TRBV4-3 to TRBJ2-7, with TRBD1 identical over 8 bases. The CDR3 consists of 16 residues. Germline V gene lookup returns CDR1 LGHNA and CDR2 YSLEER. The J segment lost 3 bases and the V segment lost 1 base, leaving 8 bases of the junction unmatched. The CDR3: CASSQGSGGTGYEQYF. DNA for the CDR3: TGCGCCAGCAGCCAAGGATCTGGAGGGACAGGCTACGAGCAGTACTTC.

The rearrangement links TRBV21-1 to TRBJ1-5; the D call TRBD1 from the table was never checked on the DNA. TRBV21-1 counts as a pseudogene. This CDR3 region has 17 residues. CDR3 sequence reads: CASSKGLQGEGNQPQHF. The CDR3 DNA follows: TGTGCCAGCAGCAAAGGTCTTCAGGGGGAGGGCAATCAGCCCCAGCATTTT.

The CDR3 region is CASSPGGGGYNEQFF. DNA for the CDR3: TGTGCCAGCAGCCCTGGGGGCGGGGGCTACAATGAGCAGTTCTTC. The gene calls are TRBV11-3 and TRBJ2-1; the D gene is possibly TRBD2 (7 bases). Germline V lookup: CDR1 SGHNT, CDR2 YENEEA. Trimming cost V 5 bases and J 3 bases, with 14 bases left between them. The CDR3 has 15 residues.